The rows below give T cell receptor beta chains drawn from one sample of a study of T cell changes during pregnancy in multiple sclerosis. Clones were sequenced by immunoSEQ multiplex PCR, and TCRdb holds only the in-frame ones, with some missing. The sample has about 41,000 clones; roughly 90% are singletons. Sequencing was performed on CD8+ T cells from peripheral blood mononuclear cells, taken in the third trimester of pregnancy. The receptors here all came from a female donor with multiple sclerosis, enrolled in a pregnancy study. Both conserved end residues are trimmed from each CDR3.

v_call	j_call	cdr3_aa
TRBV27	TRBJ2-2	ASSLSLAHANTGELF
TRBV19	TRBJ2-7	ASSPGLIYEQY
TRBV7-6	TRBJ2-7	ASSLGFGGGPYEQY
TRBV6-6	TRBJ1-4	ASSFDGATNEKLF
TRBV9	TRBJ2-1	ASSGSGSRNEQF
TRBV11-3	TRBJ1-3	ATCRGGRGPSSGNTIY
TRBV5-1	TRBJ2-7	ASSLKLAGVYEQY
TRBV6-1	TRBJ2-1	ASLAGESYNEQF
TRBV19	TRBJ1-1	ASSMSGNTEAF
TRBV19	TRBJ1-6	ASSTGLQSPLH
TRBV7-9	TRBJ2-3	ASDSSTDTQY
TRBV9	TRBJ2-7	ASSPGGGNYEQY
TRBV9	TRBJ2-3	ASSVLQGSQTDTQY
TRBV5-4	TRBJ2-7	ASSLGRVNYEQY
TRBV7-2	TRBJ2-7	ASSLDLVSEQY
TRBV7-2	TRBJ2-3	ASSPGVYLDTQY
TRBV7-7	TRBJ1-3	ASSSPGSVDSGNTIY
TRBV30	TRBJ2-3	AWSGTGSADTQY
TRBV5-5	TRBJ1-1	ASSFGTEAF
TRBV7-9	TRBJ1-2	ASSLGTPRYGYT
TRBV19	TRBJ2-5	ASSQGSWGQETQY
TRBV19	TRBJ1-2	ASTPTGSYYGYT
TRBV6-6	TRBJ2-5	ASSLGDEGQETQY
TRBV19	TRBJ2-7	ASSIDLLAGDLFSYEQY
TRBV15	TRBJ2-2	ATSRGTGDTGELF
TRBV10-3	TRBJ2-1	AISESERGPYNEQF
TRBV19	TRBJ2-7	ASSIGDREDDEQY
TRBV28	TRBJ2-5	ASSTQGAPHAETQY
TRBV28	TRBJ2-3	ASSLFVGDSTDTQY
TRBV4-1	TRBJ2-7	ASSQAKGAYEQY
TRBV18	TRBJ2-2	ASSPAGYANTGELF
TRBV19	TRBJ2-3	ASSILGGDTQY
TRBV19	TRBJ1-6	ASTDAGALNNSPLH
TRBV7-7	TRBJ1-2	ASSLGQGEVYGYT
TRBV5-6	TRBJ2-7	ASSLSWSVNEQY
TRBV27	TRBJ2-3	ASTDSLPLGTDTQY
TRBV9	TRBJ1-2	ASSENTGFYGYT
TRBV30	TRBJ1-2	AWFQGFAGYT
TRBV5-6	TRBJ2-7	ASSLTVGGVRDEQY
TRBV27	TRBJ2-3	ASSSGGTDTQY
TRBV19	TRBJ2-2	ASSISASGGAAGELF
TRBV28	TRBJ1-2	ASSPSAGEANYGYT
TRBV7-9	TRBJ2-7	ASSSTSPNEQY
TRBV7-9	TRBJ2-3	ASSPDSDTQY
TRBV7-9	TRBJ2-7	ASSTLAGGPDEQY
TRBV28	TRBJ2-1	ASSFLSGGYYNEQF
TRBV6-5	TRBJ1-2	ASSYAQGLNYGYT
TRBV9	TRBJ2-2	ASSYDSVSNTGELF